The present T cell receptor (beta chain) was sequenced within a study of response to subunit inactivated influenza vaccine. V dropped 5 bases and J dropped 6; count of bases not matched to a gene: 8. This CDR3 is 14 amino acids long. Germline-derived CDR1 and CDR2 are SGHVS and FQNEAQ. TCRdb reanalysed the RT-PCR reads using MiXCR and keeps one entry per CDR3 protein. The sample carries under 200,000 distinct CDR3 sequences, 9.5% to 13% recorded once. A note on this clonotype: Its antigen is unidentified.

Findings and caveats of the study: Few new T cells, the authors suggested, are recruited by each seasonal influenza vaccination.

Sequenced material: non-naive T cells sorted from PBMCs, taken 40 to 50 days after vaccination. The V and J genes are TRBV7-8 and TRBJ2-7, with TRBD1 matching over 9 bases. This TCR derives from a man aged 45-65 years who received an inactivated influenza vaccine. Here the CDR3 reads CASSQQGASGEQYF. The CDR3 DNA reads TGTGCCAGCAGCCAACAGGGGGCTTCTGGCGAGCAGTACTTC.